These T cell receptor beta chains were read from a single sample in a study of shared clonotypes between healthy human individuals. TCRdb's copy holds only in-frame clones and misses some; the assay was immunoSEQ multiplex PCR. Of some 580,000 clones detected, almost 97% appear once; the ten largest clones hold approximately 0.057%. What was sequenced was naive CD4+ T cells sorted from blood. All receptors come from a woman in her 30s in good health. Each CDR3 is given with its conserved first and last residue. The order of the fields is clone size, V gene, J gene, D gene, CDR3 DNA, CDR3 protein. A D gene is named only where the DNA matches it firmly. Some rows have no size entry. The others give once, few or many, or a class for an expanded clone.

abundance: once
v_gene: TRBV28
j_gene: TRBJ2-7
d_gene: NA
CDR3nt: TGTGCCAGCAGCCGGGACATTGACGAGCAGTACTTC
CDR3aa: CASSRDIDEQYF

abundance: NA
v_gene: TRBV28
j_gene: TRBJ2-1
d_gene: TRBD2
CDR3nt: TGTGCCAGCAGTTCAACGACTAGCGGATCGTACAATGAGCAGTTCTTC
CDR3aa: CASSSTTSGSYNEQFF

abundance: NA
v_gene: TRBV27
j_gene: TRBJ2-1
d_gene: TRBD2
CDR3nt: TGTGCCAGCAGCTCTTGGCTAGCGGGACCGACGGGGAATGAGCAGTTCTTC
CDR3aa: CASSSWLAGPTGNEQFF

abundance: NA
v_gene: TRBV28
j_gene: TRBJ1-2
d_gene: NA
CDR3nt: TGTGCCAGCAGTTTTGGTGGGGCCTATGGCTACACCTTC
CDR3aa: CASSFGGAYGYTF

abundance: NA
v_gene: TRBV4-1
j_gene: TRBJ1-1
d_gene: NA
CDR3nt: TGCGCCAGCAGCCAAGATCGCGAACACAGAGGAGCTTTCTTT
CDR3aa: CASSQDREHRGAFF

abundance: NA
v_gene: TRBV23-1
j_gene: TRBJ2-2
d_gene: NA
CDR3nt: TGCGCCAGCAGTCCCCCGGGCGTTGGGACCGGGGAGCTGTTTTTT
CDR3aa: CASSPPGVGTGELFF

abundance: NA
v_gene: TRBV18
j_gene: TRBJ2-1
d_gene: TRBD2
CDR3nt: TGTGCCAGCTCACCGCGCCCTAGCGGGACACACAATGAGCAGTTCTTC
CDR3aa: CASSPRPSGTHNEQFF

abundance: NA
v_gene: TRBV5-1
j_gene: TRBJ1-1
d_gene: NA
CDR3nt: TGCGCCAGCAGCTTGGAGTGGGCAGGGTATATGAACACTGAAGCTTTCTTT
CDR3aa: CASSLEWAGYMNTEAFF

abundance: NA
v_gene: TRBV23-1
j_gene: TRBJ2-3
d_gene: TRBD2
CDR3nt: TGCGCCAGCTCACTAGCGGGAGCCAGCACAGATACGCAGTATTTT
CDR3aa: CASSLAGASTDTQYF

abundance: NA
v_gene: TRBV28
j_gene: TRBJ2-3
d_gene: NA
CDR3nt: TGTGCCAGCAGACCTCCGAGCGAGGGAGCAACAGATACGCAGTATTTT
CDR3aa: CASRPPSEGATDTQYF

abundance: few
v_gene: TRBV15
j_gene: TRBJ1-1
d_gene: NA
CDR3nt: TGTGCCACCAGCATGCAGCCGGGCACTGAAGCTTTCTTT
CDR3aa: CATSMQPGTEAFF

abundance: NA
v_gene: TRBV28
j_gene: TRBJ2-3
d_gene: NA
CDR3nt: TGTGCCAGCAGTTCCACCCGGGACTTTTCAGATACGCAGTATTTT
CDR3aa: CASSSTRDFSDTQYF

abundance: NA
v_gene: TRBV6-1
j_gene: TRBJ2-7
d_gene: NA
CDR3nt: TGTGCCAGCAGTGATCTAGAGGGGTCCTCCTACGAGCAGTACTTC
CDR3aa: CASSDLEGSSYEQYF

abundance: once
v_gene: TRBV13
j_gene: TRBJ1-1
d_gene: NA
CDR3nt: TGTGCCAGCTCGGGACCTAGGAACACTGAAGCTTTCTTT
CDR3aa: CASSGPRNTEAFF

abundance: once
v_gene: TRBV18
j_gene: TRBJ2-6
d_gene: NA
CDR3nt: TGTGCCAGCGTACAACAAAACTCTGGGGCCAACGTCCTGACTTTC
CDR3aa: CASVQQNSGANVLTF

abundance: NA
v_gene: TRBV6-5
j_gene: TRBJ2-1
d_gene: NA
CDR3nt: TGTGCCAGCGGAGCCTCCTACAATGAGCAGTTCTTC
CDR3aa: CASGASYNEQFF

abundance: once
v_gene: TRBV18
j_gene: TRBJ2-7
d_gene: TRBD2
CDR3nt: TGTGCCAGCTCACCACCGCTAGCGGGAGTTGTCGAGCAGTACTTC
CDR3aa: CASSPPLAGVVEQYF

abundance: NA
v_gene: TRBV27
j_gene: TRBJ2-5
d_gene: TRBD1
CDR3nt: TGTGCCAGCAGTTTCAGGGACAGTCAATGGGCCCAGTACTTC
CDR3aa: CASSFRDSQWAQYF

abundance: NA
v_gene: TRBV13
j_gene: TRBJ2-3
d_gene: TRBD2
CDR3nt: TGTGCCAGCGCAGACCTCAGCCGGACTAGCGGGAGTCATACGCAGTATTTT
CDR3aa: CASADLSRTSGSHTQYF

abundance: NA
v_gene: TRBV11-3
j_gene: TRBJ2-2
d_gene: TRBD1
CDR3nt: TGTGCCAGCAGCACCCGGACAGGGAGGACCGGGGAGCTGTTTTTT
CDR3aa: CASSTRTGRTGELFF

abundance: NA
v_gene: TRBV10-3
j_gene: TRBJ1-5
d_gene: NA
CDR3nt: TGTGCCATCAGTGAGTCTCTAGTGGCGGAGGGGCCCCAGCATTTT
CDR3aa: CAISESLVAEGPQHF

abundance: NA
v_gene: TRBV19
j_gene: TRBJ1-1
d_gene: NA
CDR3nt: TGTGCCAGTAGTATAAGAGAGTGGGGCCGTGAAGCTTTCTTT
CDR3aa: CASSIREWGREAFF